Below are 10 T cell receptor beta chains sequenced from a single sample in a study of human T cells and chemical hapten exposure. TCRdb re-called the RACE reads through MiXCR, storing one row per CDR3 protein. Among more than 85,000 distinct CDR3 sequences listed, 9.2% were seen once. The time point: patch test 2, 6 weeks after DPC sensitization. Treatment in this sample: therapeutic diphenylcyclopropenone sensitization with weekly scalp DPC. The sample here was whole blood, taken in connection with sensitization to the hapten diphenylcyclopropenone (DPC). The receptors were sampled from a middle-aged woman with alopecia areata. Some clones in this sample may be carry-over from other donors' samples.

The rearrangement joins TRBV6-2 or TRBV6-3 to TRBJ1-5, with D unresolved. The V end lost 2 bases, the J end lost 2 bases, and 16 bases lay between the germline ends. The germline gives CDR1 MNHEY, CDR2 SVGEGT. The CDR3 extends over 17 amino acids. CDR3 sequence (DNA): TGTGCCAGCAGTTACCCAAGCTGGGGTGTTGGCAATCAGCCCCAGCATTTT. Translated: CASSYPSWGVGNQPQHF.

The sample holds many counts of this clonotype. The J gene is TRBJ2-7, the V gene TRBV20-1; D remains unclear. V lost 3 bases and J lost 3, with 6 bases in between. The CDR3 is made up of 11 amino acids. Per germline, CDR1 DFQATT and CDR2 SNEGSKA (reference sequence). CDR3 coding DNA: TGCAGTGCTAGCGACTTCTACGAGCAGTACTTC. Protein: CSASDFYEQYF.

Many counts were recorded for this clonotype. The rearrangement links TRBV7-2 to TRBJ1-5; D unresolved. Trimming removed 0 bases from V and 4 bases from J, with 4 bases in between. Germline V gives CDR1 SGHTA, CDR2 FQGNSA. CDR3 size: 13 residues. In DNA form, the CDR3 reads TGTGCCAGCAGCTTAGCCCTGAATCAGCCCCAGCATTTT. It specifies CASSLALNQPQHF.

The V and J genes are TRBV30 and TRBJ2-5; no reliable D call. Germline assignment: CDR1 GTSNPN and CDR2 SVGIG (reference sequence). V gave up 3 bases and J gave up 5 bases, with 10 bases separating them. The CDR3 consists of 12 residues. CDR3 region: CAWSPMGETQYF. The DNA for the CDR3 is TGTGCCTGGAGCCCCATGGGGGAGACCCAGTACTTC.

This clonotype came up many times. The chain has TRBV6-1 and TRBJ1-1; no reliable D call. Germline CDR1 is MNHNS and CDR2 is SASEGT. V was shortened by 0 bases and J by 6 bases, with 11 bases between the two germline ends. This CDR3 spans 14 amino acids. CDR3 sequence reads: CASSEAGGSAEAFF. CDR3 coding DNA: TGTGCCAGCAGTGAAGCGGGAGGGAGCGCTGAAGCTTTCTTT.

This clonotype was seen more than once but under ten times. The V gene is TRBV6-5, the J gene TRBJ1-4; tentatively, D is TRBD1 (5 bases). Germline V gene data show CDR1 as MNHEY and CDR2 as SVGAGI. The V end lost 3 bases, the J end lost 7 bases, and 15 bases lay between the germline ends. The length of the CDR3 is 15 residues. CDR3 region: CASSYLGGTVEKLFF. In nucleotides, the CDR3 is TGTGCCAGCAGTTATCTGGGAGGGACGGTTGAAAAACTGTTTTTT.

This clonotype was picked up a small number of times. V usage is TRBV4-3 and J usage is TRBJ2-5; D might be TRBD1 (6 bases). This CDR3 region has 14 residues. Germline-derived CDR1 and CDR2 are LGHNA and YSLEER. Trimming removed 1 base from V and 2 bases from J, with 8 bases in between. CDR3 amino acids: CASSQVDRQETQYF. As DNA, the CDR3 is TGCGCCAGCAGCCAAGTGGACAGACAAGAGACCCAGTACTTC.

This clonotype was recorded a few times. The chain recombines TRBV28 with TRBJ2-7; D is tentatively TRBD1 or TRBD2 (5 bases each). Trimming pared 7 bases from V and 3 bases from J, leaving 19 bases between. Germline CDR1 MDHEN, CDR2 SYDVKM. CDR3 length: 15 residues. The CDR3 DNA is TGTGCCAGCACCTTATATAGGGGACCGTTCTACGAGCAGTACTTC. Translated, it gives CASTLYRGPFYEQYF.

The chain uses TRBV4-3 and TRBJ1-1, with 7 bases aligning to TRBD1. The J segment lost 4 bases and the V segment lost 4 bases, leaving 12 bases of the junction unmatched. The CDR3 contains 16 residues. Germline V lookup: CDR1 LGHNA, CDR2 YSLEER. This CDR3 is CASSPVQGRGGTEAFF. The CDR3 DNA reads TGCGCCAGCAGCCCTGTACAGGGGAGGGGAGGCACTGAAGCTTTCTTT.

This clonotype was counted only a few times. The chain combines TRBV7-2 with TRBJ2-7; TRBD1 matches 8 bases. This CDR3 comprises 14 residues. The trim removed 2 bases at V and 4 bases at J, leaving 4 bases unmatched. Germline-derived CDR1 and CDR2 are SGHTA and FQGNSA. CDR3 loop: CASSLNRGDYEQYF. The CDR3 DNA reads as TGTGCCAGCAGCTTAAACAGGGGGGATTACGAGCAGTACTTC.